The sequence of this T cell receptor beta chain was determined in a study of T-cell reconstitution after alpha-beta-depleted transplantation in children. Points from the study as a whole: A year post-transplant, T-cell counts and diversity derived mostly from newly produced T cells. Some patients' high day-60 TCRbeta diversity was attributed to recipient cells surviving conditioning. At around two months after transplant, the alpha-beta T cells were reportedly derived from several hundred expanded clones that came from non-depleted graft cells.

Preparation of the TCRbeta library was carried out with unique molecular identifiers. TCRdb called the PCR reads again in MiXCR, with one record for every CDR3 protein. Here the sample spans hundreds of thousands of distinct CDR3 sequences, roughly 17% being singletons. The germline gives CDR1 GTSNPN, CDR2 SVGIG (reference sequence). The length of the CDR3 is 12 residues. Between the trimmed V and J ends, which lost 0 bases and 8 bases, there was a span of 11 bases. Ten or more counts support this clonotype. The antigen is unknown. The clonotype comes from a male patient aged 2 to 9 who had a stem cell transplant for acute lymphoblastic leukemia, so the T cells may come from the graft donor. V is TRBV30 and J is TRBJ2-7; maybe TRBD2 (6 bases). Sample: PBMCs, mostly from graft donor cells, taken 360 days after TCRalphabeta/CD19-depleted stem cell transplant. CDR3: CAWSVSREKQYF. In nucleotides, the CDR3 is TGTGCCTGGAGTGTAAGCCGGGAGAAGCAGTACTTC.